A single sample is the source of the 26 T cell receptor beta chains below, sequenced in a study of T cells in tumors after PD-1 blockade. TCRdb's copy holds only in-frame clones and misses some; the assay was immunoSEQ multiplex PCR. The table has about 59,000 clones, 80% seen once. Sequencing used PBMCs, obtained before anti-PD-1 treatment. The receptors were sampled from a human donor with basal cell carcinoma.

For the CDR3, the DNA is TGTGCCAGCAGTCCAGTGGGACATTCCCATCTTGCCTCCTCTGGAAACACCATATATTTT. Amino acid sequence: CASSPVGHSHLASSGNTIYF. The J gene is TRBJ1-3, the V gene TRBV2, with D possibly being TRBD1 (6 bases). CDR3 length equals 20 residues. From germline, CDR1 is SNHLY and CDR2 FYNNEI. V was clipped by 5 bases and J by 0 bases, with 26 bases between them. The whole variable domain, filled in from reference TRBV2 and TRBJ1-3, reads EPEVTQTPSHQVTQMGQEVILRCVPISNHLYFYWYRQILGQKVEFLVSFYNNEISEKSEIFDDQFSVERPDGSNFTLKIRSTKLEDSAMYFCASSPVGHSHLASSGNTIYFGEGSWLTVV.

The CDR3 loop reads CASSLINRGTRPGYTF. The DNA of the CDR3 is TGTGCCAGCAGCTTAATAAACAGGGGGACTCGACCTGGCTACACCTTC. V is TRBV5-8 and J is TRBJ1-2, with 8 bases fitting TRBD1. Trimming removed 2 bases from V and 7 bases from J; junction bases left unmatched: 13. Germline assignment: CDR1 SGHTS and CDR2 YDEGEE. This CDR3 has 16 amino acids.

The CDR3 loop is CASSLEGQTDTQYF. The CDR3 DNA sequence: TGTGCCAGCAGCTTAGAAGGACAGACAGATACGCAGTATTTT. The chain links TRBV7-8 to TRBJ2-3; D is possibly TRBD1 (6 bases). The CDR3 loop spans 14 amino acids. Germline V CDR1 and CDR2: SGHVS, FQNEAQ. The ends were cut back, 1 base at V and 3 bases at J, with 8 bases in the middle.

The V gene is TRBV10-2, the J gene TRBJ1-2; 7 bases line up with TRBD1. After removal of 6 bases from V and 1 base from J, the junction contained 8 bases not matched to a gene. Per germline, CDR1 WSHSY and CDR2 SAAADI. The CDR3 has 15 residues. This CDR3 is CASRIQGLGNYGYTF. CDR3 DNA sequence: TGCGCCAGCAGGATACAGGGGTTGGGTAACTATGGCTACACCTTC.

This clone was seen more than once but under ten times. The chain couples TRBV27 to TRBJ1-5, with 7 bases identical to TRBD1. The CDR3 is 16 residues long. Trimming at V came to 5 bases and at J to 9 bases, leaving 16 bases not matched to a gene. The germline CDR1 and CDR2 sequences are MNHEY and SMNVEV (reference sequence). CDR3 protein: CASSPTQTGRGGPQHF. The CDR3, as DNA: TGTGCCAGCAGTCCCACCCAGACAGGGCGGGGAGGGCCCCAGCATTTT.

This clone appeared a few times. The chain combines TRBV7-9 with TRBJ1-2; the D gene is possibly TRBD1 (6 bases). Deletions cut 5 bases from V and 6 bases from J, with 13 bases between. CDR3 size: 13 residues. CDR1 and CDR2 from the germline V gene are SEHNR and FQNEAQ (reference sequence). CDR3 protein: CASSLDRIDGYTF. CDR3 bases: TGTGCCAGCAGCCTCGACAGGATAGATGGCTACACCTTC.

The V and J genes are TRBV7-3 and TRBJ2-1; D perhaps matches TRBD2 (6 bases). The V end was cut by 4 bases, the J end by 1 base, with 8 bases between. Germline lookup yields CDR1 SGHTA and CDR2 FQGTGA. The CDR3 has 14 amino acids. CDR3 bases: TGTGCCAGCAGCTCCGGGGGATCCTACAATGAGCAGTTCTTC. This sequence encodes CASSSGGSYNEQFF.

The rearrangement links TRBV20-1 to TRBJ1-3; no clear D. The CDR3 is 14 residues long. Trimming shortened V by 3 bases and J by 7 bases, and 16 bases separated the two germline ends. The germline gives CDR1 DFQATT, CDR2 SNEGSKA (reference sequence). CDR3 region: CSASRGPDRNTIYF. The CDR3 DNA reads as TGCAGTGCTAGTCGCGGGCCGGATCGGAACACCATATATTTT.

The rearrangement links TRBV30 to TRBJ1-4, with D unresolved. The germline CDR1 and CDR2 sequences are GTSNPN and SVGIG (reference sequence). The CDR3 contains 14 residues. The germline V and J ends were trimmed by 5 bases and 3 bases, with 13 bases remaining between them. Here the CDR3 reads CAWDRAPANEKLFF. CDR3 bases: TGTGCCTGGGATCGAGCTCCGGCTAATGAAAAACTGTTTTTT.

V usage is TRBV5-1 and J usage is TRBJ2-5; 15 bases fit TRBD2. The CDR3 covers 18 residues. Trimming cost V 4 bases and J 4 bases; bases outside gene matches: 11. Germline CDR1 and CDR2: SGHRS and YFSETQ. As DNA, the CDR3 is TGCGCCAGCAGCCCCGGGACTAGCGGGGGGCCCCGTGGAGAGACCCAGTACTTC. Translated, it gives CASSPGTSGGPRGETQYF.

The chain combines TRBV25-1 with TRBJ1-2; 11 nucleotides agree with TRBD1. The CDR3 covers 15 residues. CDR1 and CDR2 (germline): MGHDK, SYGVNS. Trimming cost V 3 bases and J 4 bases; bases outside gene matches: 4. This chain's CDR3 is CASSDAGTGGYGYTF. The CDR3, as DNA: TGTGCCAGCAGTGATGCCGGGACAGGGGGCTATGGCTACACCTTC.

This chain connects TRBV29-1 to TRBJ1-2, with D possibly being TRBD1 (6 bases). CDR1 is SQVTM and CDR2 is ANQGSEA in the germline V gene. The CDR3 consists of 13 residues. V dropped 8 bases and J dropped 0 bases, with 13 bases sitting between them. CDR3 region: CSFIGGTNYGYTF. CDR3 DNA sequence: TGCAGCTTCATAGGGGGAACTAACTATGGCTACACCTTC.

This chain links TRBV2 with TRBJ1-2; no firm D call. There are 16 residues in the CDR3. Germline V gene lookup returns CDR1 SNHLY and CDR2 FYNNEI. Between the trimmed V and J ends, which lost 3 bases and 7 bases, there was a span of 21 bases. In DNA, the CDR3 is TGTGCCAGCAGTGACGTCGGGGTACCCGTCGCAGCTGGCTACACCTTC. Translated: CASSDVGVPVAAGYTF.

The chain uses TRBV2 and TRBJ2-1, with TRBD2 identical over 8 bases. CDR3 length: 14 residues. Losses at the gene ends were 8 bases for V and 4 bases for J; bases not matched to a gene: 7. CDR1 SNHLY and CDR2 FYNNEI come from the germline V gene. In DNA form, the CDR3 reads TGTGCCAGCTGCCGGGCGGGGGGATACAATGAGCAGTTCTTC. Its protein is CASCRAGGYNEQFF. The complete variable domain, with remaining parts taken from reference TRBV2 and TRBJ2-1, reads EPEVTQTPSHQVTQMGQEVILRCVPISNHLYFYWYRQILGQKVEFLVSFYNNEISEKSEIFDDQFSVERPDGSNFTLKIRSTKLEDSAMYFCASCRAGGYNEQFFGPGTRLTVL.

This CDR3 is CASSEEATARAGNTIYF. CDR3 DNA: TGTGCCAGCAGTGAAGAAGCCACAGCCCGTGCTGGAAACACCATATATTTT. The chain uses TRBV6-1 and TRBJ1-3; D gene ambiguous. The CDR3 spans 17 residues. Germline CDR1 is MNHNS and CDR2 is SASEGT. V lost 1 base and J lost 2, with 15 bases in between.

This clone was seen a single time. This sequence joins TRBV14 and TRBJ2-3, with 7 positions matching TRBD2. The germline CDR1 and CDR2 sequences are SGHDN and FVKESK. Losses at the gene ends were 4 bases for V and 0 bases for J; bases not matched to a gene: 10. The CDR3 has 17 amino acids. CDR3 DNA: TGTGCCAGCAGCCCGCTGCGGGGGAGAGAAAGCACAGATACGCAGTATTTT. This encodes CASSPLRGRESTDTQYF.

This clone was detected only once. This chain links TRBV5-1 with TRBJ2-3; tentatively, D is TRBD1 (5 bases). Looked up from germline, CDR1 is SGHRS and CDR2 is YFSETQ. CDR3 length equals 13 residues. V was pared by 5 bases and J by 2 bases, with 9 bases between. The CDR3 region is CASSVGATDTQYF. The DNA of the CDR3 is TGCGCCAGCAGTGTAGGGGCCACAGATACGCAGTATTTT.

V and J are TRBV15 and TRBJ2-5; no firm D call. Germline V gene data show CDR1 as LNHNV and CDR2 as YYDKDF (reference sequence). This CDR3 has 14 amino acids. Trimming removed 0 bases at V and 2 bases at J, with 7 bases between. CDR3 DNA sequence: TGTGCCACCAGCAGAGACAGATCACAAGAGACCCAGTACTTC. Residues: CATSRDRSQETQYF.

The rearrangement uses TRBV5-1 and TRBJ1-2, with 8 positions matching TRBD1. This CDR3 contains 17 residues. Losses at the gene ends were 4 bases for V and 0 bases for J; bases not matched to a gene: 11. Germline-derived CDR1 and CDR2 are SGHRS and YFSETQ. The CDR3 loop reads CASSPGQGASANYGYTF. CDR3 nucleotide sequence: TGCGCCAGCAGCCCAGGACAGGGTGCGTCCGCTAACTATGGCTACACCTTC.

This rearrangement joins TRBV18 to TRBJ1-5, with 10 bases identical to TRBD1. The CDR3 sequence is 19 residues long. V was clipped by 2 bases and J by 0 bases; unmatched bases: 10. Germline values: CDR1 KGHSH, CDR2 LQKENI. Here the CDR3 DNA reads TGTGCCAGCTCACCATATCCCTTGGGACAGGGGTCTAGCAATCAGCCCCAGCATTTT. Encoded protein: CASSPYPLGQGSSNQPQHF.

The CDR3 here is CAISGDSLGPLHF. CDR3 in DNA: TGTGCCATCAGTGGGGACAGCCTAGGCCCCCTCCACTTT. This chain joins TRBV10-3 and TRBJ1-6; 7 bases fit TRBD1. The CDR3 has 13 residues. The V gene's germline CDR1 is ENHRY and CDR2 SYGVKD. Germline trimming cut 4 bases from V and 13 bases from J; bases unmatched to any gene: 7.

In DNA, the CDR3 is TGTGCCAGCAAACCCGGGACAGCAAGGAATGGCTACACCTTC. Protein product: CASKPGTARNGYTF. The chain combines TRBV27 with TRBJ1-2, with 7 bases that match TRBD1. J lost 6 bases, V lost 7 bases, and 11 bases had no gene match. The CDR3 runs 14 residues. CDR1 and CDR2 from the germline V gene are MNHEY and SMNVEV (reference sequence).

V usage is TRBV5-1 and J usage is TRBJ1-1; D may be TRBD1 (6 bases). The CDR3 consists of 13 residues. V dropped 0 bases and J dropped 4 bases, with 7 bases sitting between them. Germline CDR1 reads SGHRS; CDR2 reads YFSETQ. CDR3 nucleotides: TGCGCCAGCAGCTTGGGAGGGGGCACTGAAGCTTTCTTT. Amino acid sequence: CASSLGGGTEAFF.

This clone is a singleton in its sample. The gene calls are TRBV15 and TRBJ1-4; D uncertain. The length of the CDR3 is 16 residues. From germline, CDR1 is LNHNV and CDR2 YYDKDF (reference sequence). V was cut by 4 bases and J by 0 bases, with 12 bases left in between. The CDR3: CATSITPGATNEKLFF. As DNA, the CDR3 is TGTGCCACCAGCATAACCCCCGGGGCAACTAATGAAAAACTGTTTTTT.

The chain links TRBV5-1 to TRBJ1-1; 11 bases line up with TRBD1. The length of the CDR3 is 14 residues. Trimming at V came to 4 bases and at J to 4 bases, leaving 3 bases not matched to a gene. Germline CDR1 is SGHRS and CDR2 is YFSETQ. The CDR3 nucleotides read TGCGCCAGCAGCGGACAGGGGGCGCGCACTGAAGCTTTCTTT. Translating gives CASSGQGARTEAFF.

V is TRBV12-5 and J is TRBJ2-1; 7 bases line up with TRBD1. V lost 5 bases to trimming and J lost 0 bases; unmatched junction nucleotides: 4. CDR3 length equals 15 residues. The germline CDR1 and CDR2 sequences are LGHNT and FRNRAP. The CDR3 loop reads CASGPGQSSYNEQFF. CDR3 in DNA: TGTGCTAGTGGTCCGGGACAGAGCTCCTACAATGAGCAGTTCTTC. The full variable domain, in which reference TRBV12-5 and TRBJ2-1 provide the parts outside the CDR3, is DARVTQTPRHKVTEMGQEVTMRCQPILGHNTVFWYRQTMMQGLELLAYFRNRAPLDDSGMPKDRFSAEMPDATLATLKIQPSEPRDSAVYFCASGPGQSSYNEQFFGPGTRLTVL.